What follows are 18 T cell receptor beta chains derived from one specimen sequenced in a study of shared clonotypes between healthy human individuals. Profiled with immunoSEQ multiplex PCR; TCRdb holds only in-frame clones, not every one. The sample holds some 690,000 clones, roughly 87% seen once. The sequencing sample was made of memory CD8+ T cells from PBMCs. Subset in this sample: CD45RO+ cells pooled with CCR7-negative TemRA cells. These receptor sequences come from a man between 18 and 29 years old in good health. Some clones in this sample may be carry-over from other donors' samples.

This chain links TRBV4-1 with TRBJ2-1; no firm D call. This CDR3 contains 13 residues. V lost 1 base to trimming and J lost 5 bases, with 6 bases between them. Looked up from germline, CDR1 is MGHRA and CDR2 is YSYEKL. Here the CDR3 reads CASSQGVNNEQFF. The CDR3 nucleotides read TGCGCCAGCAGCCAAGGCGTTAACAATGAGCAGTTCTTC.

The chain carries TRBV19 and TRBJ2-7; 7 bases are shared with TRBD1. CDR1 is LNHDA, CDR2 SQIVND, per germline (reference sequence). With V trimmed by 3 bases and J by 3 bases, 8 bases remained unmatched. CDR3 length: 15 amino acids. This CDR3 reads CASSIFLTGIYEQYF. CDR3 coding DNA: TGTGCCAGTAGTATCTTCCTGACAGGGATCTACGAGCAGTACTTC.

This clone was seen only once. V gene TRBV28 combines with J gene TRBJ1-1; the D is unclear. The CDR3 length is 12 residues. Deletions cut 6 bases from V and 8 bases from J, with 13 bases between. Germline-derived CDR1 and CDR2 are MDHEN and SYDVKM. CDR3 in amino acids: CASSPIAVEAFF. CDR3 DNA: TGTGCCAGCAGCCCCATTGCAGTAGAAGCTTTCTTT.

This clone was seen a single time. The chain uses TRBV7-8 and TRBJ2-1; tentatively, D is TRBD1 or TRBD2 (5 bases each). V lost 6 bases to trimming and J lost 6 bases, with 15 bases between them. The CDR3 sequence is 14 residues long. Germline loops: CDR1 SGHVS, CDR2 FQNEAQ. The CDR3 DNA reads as TGTGCCAGCAGTCTGATCGGGGCGGGCAATGAGCAGTTCTTC. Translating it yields CASSLIGAGNEQFF.

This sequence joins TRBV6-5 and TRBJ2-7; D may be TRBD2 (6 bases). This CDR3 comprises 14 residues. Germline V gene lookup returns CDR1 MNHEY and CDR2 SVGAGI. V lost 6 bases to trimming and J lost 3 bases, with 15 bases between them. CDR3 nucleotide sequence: TGTGCCAGCAGGCGACTAGGGGAATACTACGAGCAGTACTTC. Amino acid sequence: CASRRLGEYYEQYF.

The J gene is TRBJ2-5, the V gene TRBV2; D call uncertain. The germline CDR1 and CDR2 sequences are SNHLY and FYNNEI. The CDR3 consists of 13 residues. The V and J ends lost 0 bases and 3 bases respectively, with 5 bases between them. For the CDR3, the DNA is TGTGCCAGCAGTGAAGCTGTGGAAGAGACCCAGTACTTC. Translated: CASSEAVEETQYF.

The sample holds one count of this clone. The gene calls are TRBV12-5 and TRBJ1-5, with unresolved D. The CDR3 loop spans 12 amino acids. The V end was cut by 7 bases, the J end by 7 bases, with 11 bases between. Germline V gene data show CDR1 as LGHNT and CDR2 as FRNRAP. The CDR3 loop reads CASAINSQPQHF. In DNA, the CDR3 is TGTGCTAGTGCTATCAATTCCCAGCCCCAGCATTTT.

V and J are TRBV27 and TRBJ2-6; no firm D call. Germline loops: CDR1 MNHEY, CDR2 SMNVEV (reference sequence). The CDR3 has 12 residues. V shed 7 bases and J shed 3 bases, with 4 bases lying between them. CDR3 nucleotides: TGTGCCAGCACTGGTGGGGCCAACGTCCTGACTTTC. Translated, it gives CASTGGANVLTF.

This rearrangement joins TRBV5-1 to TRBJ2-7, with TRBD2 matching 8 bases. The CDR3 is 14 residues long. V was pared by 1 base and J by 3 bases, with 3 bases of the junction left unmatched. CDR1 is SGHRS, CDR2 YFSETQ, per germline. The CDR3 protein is CASSLREGHYEQYF. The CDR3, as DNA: TGCGCCAGCAGCTTGCGGGAGGGCCACTACGAGCAGTACTTC.

In nucleotides, the CDR3 is TGCAGCGTCGTGGTTGGCTCTGGAAACACCATATATTTT. Protein: CSVVVGSGNTIYF. V is TRBV29-1 and J is TRBJ1-3, with no clear D. CDR1 is SQVTM and CDR2 is ANQGSEA in the germline V gene. This CDR3 region has 13 residues. Trimming cost V 6 bases and J 0 bases, with 9 bases left between them.

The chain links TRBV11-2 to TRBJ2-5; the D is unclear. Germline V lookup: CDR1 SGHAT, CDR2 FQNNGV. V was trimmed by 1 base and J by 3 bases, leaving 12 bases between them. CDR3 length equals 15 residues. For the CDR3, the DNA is TGTGCCAGCAGCTTAGTTAAAGGAATGGAAGAGACCCAGTACTTC. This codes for CASSLVKGMEETQYF.

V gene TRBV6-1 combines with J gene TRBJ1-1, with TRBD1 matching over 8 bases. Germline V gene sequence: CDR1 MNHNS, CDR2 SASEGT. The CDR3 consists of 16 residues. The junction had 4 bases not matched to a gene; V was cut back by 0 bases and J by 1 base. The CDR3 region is CASSEAPDRGNTEAFF. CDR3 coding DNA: TGTGCCAGCAGTGAAGCCCCCGACAGGGGGAACACTGAAGCTTTCTTT.

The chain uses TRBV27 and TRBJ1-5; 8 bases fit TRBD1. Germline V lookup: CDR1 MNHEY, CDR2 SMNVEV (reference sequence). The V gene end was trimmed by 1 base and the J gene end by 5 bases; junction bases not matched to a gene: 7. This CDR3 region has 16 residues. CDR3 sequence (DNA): TGTGCCAGCAGTTTATTGCGACAGGGGAAATATCAGCCCCAGCATTTT. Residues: CASSLLRQGKYQPQHF.

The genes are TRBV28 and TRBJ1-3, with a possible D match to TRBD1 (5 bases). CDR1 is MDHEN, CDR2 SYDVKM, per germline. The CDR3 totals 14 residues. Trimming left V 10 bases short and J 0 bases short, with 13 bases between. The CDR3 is CATMGDHSGNTIYF. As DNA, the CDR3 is TGTGCCACGATGGGGGACCACTCTGGAAACACCATATATTTT. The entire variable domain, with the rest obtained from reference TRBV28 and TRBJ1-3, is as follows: DVKVTQSSRYLVKRTGEKVFLECVQDMDHENMFWYRQDPGLGLRLIYFSYDVKMKEKGDIPEGYSVSREKKERFSLILESASTNQTSMYLCATMGDHSGNTIYFGEGSWLTVV.

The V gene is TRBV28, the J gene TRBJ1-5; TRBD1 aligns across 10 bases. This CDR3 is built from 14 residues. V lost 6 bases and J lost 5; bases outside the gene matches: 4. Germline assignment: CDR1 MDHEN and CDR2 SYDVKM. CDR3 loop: CASRGTGDDQPQHF. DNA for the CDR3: TGTGCCAGCAGGGGGACAGGGGACGATCAGCCCCAGCATTTT.

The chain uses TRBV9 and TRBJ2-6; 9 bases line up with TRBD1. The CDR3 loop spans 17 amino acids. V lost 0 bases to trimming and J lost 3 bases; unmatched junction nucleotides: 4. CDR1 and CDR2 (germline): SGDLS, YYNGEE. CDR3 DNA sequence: TGTGCCAGCAGCGTAGAACAGGGGGCATTTGGGGCCAACGTCCTGACTTTC. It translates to CASSVEQGAFGANVLTF.

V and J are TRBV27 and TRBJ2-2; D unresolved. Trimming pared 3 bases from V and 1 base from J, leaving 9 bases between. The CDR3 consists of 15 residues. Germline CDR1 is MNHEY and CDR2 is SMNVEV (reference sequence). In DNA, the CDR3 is TGTGCCAGCAGTTTCTCTAAAGAGAACACCGGGGAGCTGTTTTTT. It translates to CASSFSKENTGELFF.

The CDR3 coding sequence is TGCGCCAGCAGCCAAGTGCGGGGCGGGAGGGATGAGCAGTTCTTC. This encodes CASSQVRGGRDEQFF. The chain recombines TRBV4-3 with TRBJ2-1; 9 nucleotides agree with TRBD2. The length of the CDR3 is 15 residues. CDR1 is LGHNA and CDR2 is YSLEER in the germline V gene. Unmatched junction bases numbered 6, after V lost 1 base and J lost 8 bases.